A selection of T cell receptor beta chains follows, all from one sample in a study of T cell responses to AZD1222 COVID-19 vaccine. Assay: immunoSEQ multiplex PCR; the TCRdb copy retains only in-frame clones and omits some. Found here are more than 80,000 clones, approximately 90% of them singletons; the top ten hold around 26%. The sequencing here drew on peripheral blood, taken 28 days after the second AZD1222 dose. These receptors were taken from an adult who received the AZD1222 COVID-19 vaccine. Each CDR3 is given with its conserved first and last residue. The D gene is left open where the match is weak. Clone size is stated in some rows and not others, as once, few, many or a class when expanded.

j_call d_call clone_size v_call cdr3_nt cdr3_aa
TRBJ2-5 - once TRBV7-9 TGTGCCAGCAGCTTATACGGGGGATACGAGACCCAGTACTTC CASSLYGGYETQYF
TRBJ2-7 - once TRBV25-1 TGTGCCAGCAGTGCCGGGACGGGACAATACGAGCAGTACTTC CASSAGTGQYEQYF
TRBJ1-5 TRBD1 - TRBV10-3 TGTGCCACCGGACAGGGGGATGGCAATCAGCCCCAGCATTTT CATGQGDGNQPQHF
TRBJ1-1 - once TRBV6-6 TGTGCCAGCAGTTACCACAGGACAGCTGAAGCTTTCTTT CASSYHRTAEAFF
TRBJ2-7 - - TRBV3-1/TRBV3-2 TGTGCCAGCAGCCAAGATCTGGGACTGTACTACGAGCAGTACTTC CASSQDLGLYYEQYF
TRBJ2-7 - few TRBV9 TGTGCCAGCAGCTCGTATAATTCCTACGAGCAGTACTTC CASSSYNSYEQYF
TRBJ2-7 - - TRBV29-1 TGCAGCGTTGTCGGGACAATACCACCAGCGCAGTACTTC CSVVGTIPPAQYF
TRBJ2-7 TRBD1 - TRBV2 TGTGCCAGTGGAGGACAGGGCTCCTACGAGCAGTACTTC CASGGQGSYEQYF
TRBJ1-1 TRBD1 - TRBV15 TGTGCCACCAGCAGAACAGGGGGCGTAGGGAACACTGAAGCTTTCTTT CATSRTGGVGNTEAFF
TRBJ1-3 - - TRBV4-2 TGTGCCAGCAGCCAAGACCAGGGCACGAACACCATATATTTT CASSQDQGTNTIYF
TRBJ2-7 - - TRBV10-1 TGCGCCAGCAGTGAAGGAACTCGGCCTTACGAGCAGTACTTC CASSEGTRPYEQYF
TRBJ2-7 TRBD2 - TRBV27 TGTGCCAGCTCGATCGGGACTAGCGTTGTCTACGAGCAGTACTTC CASSIGTSVVYEQYF
TRBJ2-1 TRBD2 once TRBV11-2 TGTGCCAGCAGACGACTAGCGGGAGTCCGCAATGAGCAGTTCTTC CASRRLAGVRNEQFF
TRBJ2-7 - few TRBV23-1 TGCGCCAGCAGTCAGAGGACTGATGCCCCCTACGAGCAGTACTTC CASSQRTDAPYEQYF
TRBJ2-1 - - TRBV28 TGTGCCAGCAGTCCAACGGCGGGGTCCCACAATGAGCAGTTCTTC CASSPTAGSHNEQFF
TRBJ2-7 - - TRBV7-3 TGTGCCAGCAGCCAAGTCACCCCGGGGGAGCAGTACTTC CASSQVTPGEQYF
TRBJ2-1 TRBD1 - TRBV7-3 TGTGCCAGCAGCTTAAATGACAGGGGCTACAATGAGCAGTTCTTC CASSLNDRGYNEQFF
TRBJ2-5 TRBD2 - TRBV5-5 TGTGCCAGCAGCTTAGCGGGATTGGTACTAGAGACCCAGTACTTC CASSLAGLVLETQYF
TRBJ1-2 - - TRBV7-9 TGTGCCAGCAGCTTAGCTTTGTATGGCTACACCTTC CASSLALYGYTF
TRBJ1-4 - - TRBV27 TGTGCCAGCAGTTTCTTGGGAAAACTGTTTTTT CASSFLGKLFF
TRBJ1-2 TRBD1 few TRBV4-2 TGTGCCAGCAGCCACAGTAACAGGGGAAATGGCTACACCTTC CASSHSNRGNGYTF
TRBJ2-7 - - TRBV4-1 TGCGCCAGCAGCCAAGAATCAGGAAGGGCTAATCCGGGGGCCATCGGGGTAGGGGAGCAGTACTTC CASSQESGRANPGAIGVGEQYF
TRBJ2-3 - - TRBV7-2 TGTGCCAGCAGCTTATCAGCACGGGGGGATACGCAGTATTTT CASSLSARGDTQYF
TRBJ2-1 - - TRBV7-6 TGTGCCAGCAGCTCAAGGGACGGTATAGGGTCTGGTGAGCAGTTCTTC CASSSRDGIGSGEQFF
TRBJ1-1 - - TRBV6-5 TGTGCCAGCAGGACCGCCCGGGGGACTGAAGCTTTCTTT CASRTARGTEAFF
TRBJ1-3 - - TRBV28 TGTGCCAGCAGTTTATATAACAGCGACTCTGGAAACACCATATATTTT CASSLYNSDSGNTIYF
TRBJ2-3 - once TRBV24-1 TGTGCCACCCGGGGACGGTCAGATACGCAGTATTTT CATRGRSDTQYF
TRBJ1-5 - once TRBV7-9 TGTGCCAGCAGCCCCGGAGCACGCGATCAGCCCCAGCATTTT CASSPGARDQPQHF
TRBJ2-2 TRBD1 - TRBV4-2 TGTGCCAGCAGCCAGAGAATGGGACAGGGGACCACCGGGGAGCTGTTTTTT CASSQRMGQGTTGELFF
TRBJ2-6 TRBD1 - TRBV28 TGTGCCACAGGACAGGGACGATCGATCTCTGGGGCCAACGTCCTGACTTTC CATGQGRSISGANVLTF
TRBJ2-7 - - TRBV6-5 TGTGCCAGCAGTTACCTAGGGAACGAGCAGTACTTC CASSYLGNEQYF
TRBJ2-1 - - TRBV19 TGTGCCAGTAGTCCCCTTGGCGGAAGCTCCTACAATGAGCAGTTCTTC CASSPLGGSSYNEQFF
TRBJ2-5 TRBD2 - TRBV3-1/TRBV3-2 TGTGCCAGCAGCCAAGAGCGGGAGGCCCCCGGGCCCCAGTACTTC CASSQEREAPGPQYF
TRBJ1-6 TRBD1 - TRBV2 TGTGCCAGCACCGGGACAGATAATTCACCCCTCCACTTT CASTGTDNSPLHF
TRBJ2-1 - once TRBV28 TGTGCCAGCAGTTTATGGGTGAGTGGCTCCTACAATGAGCAGTTCTTC CASSLWVSGSYNEQFF
TRBJ2-1 TRBD2 few TRBV7-3 TGTGCCAGCAGCCTAGGACTAGCGGGCTACAATGAGCAGTTCTTC CASSLGLAGYNEQFF
TRBJ2-3 - - TRBV22-1 TGTCCTGGGAGCACTACGGACCCCCTCCGTACGCAGTATTTT CPGSTTDPLRTQYF
TRBJ2-7 TRBD1 - TRBV9 TGTGCCAGCAGCGCACAGGGGGCGTTCTCCAACGAGCAGTACTTC CASSAQGAFSNEQYF
TRBJ2-5 - - TRBV19 TGTGCCAGTAACAGGGACGGGTACCAAGAGACCCAGTACTTC CASNRDGYQETQYF
TRBJ2-3 - - TRBV28 TGTGCCAGCAGTTTACAGACGGGAGTGGGAGATACGCAGTATTTT CASSLQTGVGDTQYF
TRBJ2-3 TRBD2 - TRBV3-1/TRBV3-2 TGTGCCAGCAGCCCGAGCGGGAGGGATACGCAGTATTTT CASSPSGRDTQYF
TRBJ2-7 - - TRBV7-2 TGTGCCAGCAGCTCAACAGGGATCGAGCAGTACTTC CASSSTGIEQYF
TRBJ1-3 - - TRBV28 TGTGCCAGCAGTTTAGGGGGGGCGCTAGGAAACACCATATATTTT CASSLGGALGNTIYF
TRBJ1-6 - once TRBV6-6 TGTGCCAGCACCCCGGGAGGAGGGGGTCCACCCCTCCACTTT CASTPGGGGPPLHF
TRBJ1-1 - - TRBV15 TGTGCCACCAGCGGGCAGCTGACTGAAGCTTTCTTT CATSGQLTEAFF
TRBJ2-2 - - TRBV7-2 TGTGCCAGCAGCTTAGCAGGGGGGACGAACACCGGGGAGCTGTTTTTT CASSLAGGTNTGELFF
TRBJ2-1 TRBD1 - TRBV30 TGTGCCTGGAGTGAGGGGACAGCCAATGAGCAGTTCTTC CAWSEGTANEQFF
TRBJ1-3 - - TRBV28 TGTGCCAGCAGTGTACAGGGAGACTCTGGAAACACCATATATTTT CASSVQGDSGNTIYF
TRBJ2-6 - - TRBV15 TGTGCCACCAAACTGGGGCGCTCTGGGGCCAACGTCCTGACTTTC CATKLGRSGANVLTF
TRBJ2-3 TRBD1 medium-sized TRBV6-4 TGTGCCAGCAGTGACTCGACAGGGGGCGCAGATACGCAGTATTTT CASSDSTGGADTQYF